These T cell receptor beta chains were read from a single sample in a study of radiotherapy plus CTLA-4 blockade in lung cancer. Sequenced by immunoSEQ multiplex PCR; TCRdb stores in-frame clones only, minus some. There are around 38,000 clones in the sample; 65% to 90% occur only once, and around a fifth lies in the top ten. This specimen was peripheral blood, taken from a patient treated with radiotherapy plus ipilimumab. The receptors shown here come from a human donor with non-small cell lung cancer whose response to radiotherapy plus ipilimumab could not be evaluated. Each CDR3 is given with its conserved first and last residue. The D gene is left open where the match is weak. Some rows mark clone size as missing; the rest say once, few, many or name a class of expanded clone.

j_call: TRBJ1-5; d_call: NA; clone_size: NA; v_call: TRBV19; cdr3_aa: CASRALEGRNQPQHF; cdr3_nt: TGTGCCAGTAGGGCGTTGGAGGGCCGCAATCAGCCCCAGCATTTT
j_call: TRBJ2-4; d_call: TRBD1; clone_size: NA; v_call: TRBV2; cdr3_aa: CASSKLRQGDSNIQYF; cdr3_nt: TGTGCCAGCAGCAAATTGAGACAGGGGGATTCAAACATTCAGTACTTC
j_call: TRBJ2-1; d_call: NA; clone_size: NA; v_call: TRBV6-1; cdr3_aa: CASSEAWREQFF; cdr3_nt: TGTGCCAGCAGTGAAGCCTGGAGGGAGCAGTTCTTC
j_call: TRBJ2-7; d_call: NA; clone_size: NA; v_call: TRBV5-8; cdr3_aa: CASSLKDRRYF; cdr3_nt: TGTGCCAGCAGCTTGAAGGACAGAAGGTACTTC
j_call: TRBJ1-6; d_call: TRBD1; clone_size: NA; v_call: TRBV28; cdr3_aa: CASSFGTVNNSPLHF; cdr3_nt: TGTGCCAGCAGTTTTGGGACAGTAAATAATTCACCCCTCCACTTT
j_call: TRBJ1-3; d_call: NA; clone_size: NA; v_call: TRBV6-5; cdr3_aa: CASSYGLVGNTIYF; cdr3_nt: TGTGCCAGCAGTTACGGACTTGTTGGAAACACCATATATTTT
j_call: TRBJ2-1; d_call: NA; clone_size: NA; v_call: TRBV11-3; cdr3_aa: CASSTSSDSNEQFF; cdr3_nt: TGTGCCAGCAGCACGTCTTCGGACAGCAATGAGCAGTTCTTC
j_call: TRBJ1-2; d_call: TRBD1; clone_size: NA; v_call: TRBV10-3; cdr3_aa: CAITHSGTGDYGYTF; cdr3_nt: TGTGCCATCACCCACTCCGGGACAGGGGACTATGGCTACACCTTC
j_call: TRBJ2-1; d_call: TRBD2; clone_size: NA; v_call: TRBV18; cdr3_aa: CASSRTSGGDEQFF; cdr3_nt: TGTGCCAGCTCAAGGACTAGCGGGGGGGATGAGCAGTTCTTC
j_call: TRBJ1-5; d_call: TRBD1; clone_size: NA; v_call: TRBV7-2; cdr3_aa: CASSLGDRASQPQHF; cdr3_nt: TGTGCCAGCAGCTTAGGCGACAGGGCTAGTCAGCCCCAGCATTTT
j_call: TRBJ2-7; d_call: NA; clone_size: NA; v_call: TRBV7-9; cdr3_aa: CASSLSVDTYEQYF; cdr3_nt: TGTGCCAGCAGCTTATCCGTAGATACCTACGAGCAGTACTTC
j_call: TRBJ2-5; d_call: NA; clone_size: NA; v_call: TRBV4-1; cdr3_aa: CASSSPTGSTSGEETQYF; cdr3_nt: TGCGCCAGCAGCTCCCCAACGGGGTCAACATCAGGGGAAGAGACCCAGTACTTC
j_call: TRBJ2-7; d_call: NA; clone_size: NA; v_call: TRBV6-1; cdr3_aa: CASSGQRYEQYF; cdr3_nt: TGTGCCAGCAGTGGACAACGCTACGAGCAGTACTTC
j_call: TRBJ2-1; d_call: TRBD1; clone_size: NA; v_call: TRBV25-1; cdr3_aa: CASSEGSGTGGENEQFF; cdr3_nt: TGTGCCAGCAGTGAGGGCTCCGGGACAGGGGGTGAGAATGAGCAGTTCTTC
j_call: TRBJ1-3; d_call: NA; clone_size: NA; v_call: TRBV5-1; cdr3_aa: CASSRFSGVNTIYF; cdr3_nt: TGCGCCAGCAGCCGATTCTCAGGGGTAAACACCATATATTTT
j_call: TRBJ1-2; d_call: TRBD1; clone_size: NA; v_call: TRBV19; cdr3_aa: CASSTQAMARDSYGYTF; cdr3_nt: TGTGCCAGTAGTACCCAGGCAATGGCCCGGGACAGCTATGGCTACACCTTC
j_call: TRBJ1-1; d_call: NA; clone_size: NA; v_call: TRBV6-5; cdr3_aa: CASSYGSGVNTEAFF; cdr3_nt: TGTGCCAGCAGTTACGGTTCAGGGGTGAACACTGAAGCTTTCTTT
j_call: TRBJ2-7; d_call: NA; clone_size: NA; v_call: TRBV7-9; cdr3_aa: CASSPGAGGEQYF; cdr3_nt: TGTGCCAGCAGCCCAGGGGCTGGCGGCGAGCAGTACTTC
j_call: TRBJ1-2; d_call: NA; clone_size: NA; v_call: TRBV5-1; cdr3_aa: CASSLQPTNYGYTF; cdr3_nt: TGCGCCAGCAGCTTACAACCCACTAACTATGGCTACACCTTC
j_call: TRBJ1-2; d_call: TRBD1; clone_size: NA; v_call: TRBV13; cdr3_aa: CASSLFRGQENYGYTF; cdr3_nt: TGTGCCAGCAGCTTATTTCGAGGACAGGAGAACTATGGCTACACCTTC
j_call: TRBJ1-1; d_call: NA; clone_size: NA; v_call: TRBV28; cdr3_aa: CASSLGREAFF; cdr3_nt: TGTGCCAGCAGTTTAGGCAGGGAAGCTTTCTTT
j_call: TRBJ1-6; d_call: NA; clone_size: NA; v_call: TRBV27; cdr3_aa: CASSLLGGRDSPLHF; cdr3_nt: TGTGCCAGCAGTTTATTGGGGGGAAGGGATTCACCCCTCCACTTT
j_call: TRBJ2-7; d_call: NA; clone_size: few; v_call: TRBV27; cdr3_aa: CASSLAASSYEQYF; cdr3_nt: TGTGCCAGCAGTTTAGCTGCCAGCTCCTACGAGCAGTACTTC
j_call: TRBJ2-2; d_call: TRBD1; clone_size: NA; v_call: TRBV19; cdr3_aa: CASSYWTGDSGELFF; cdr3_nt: TGTGCCAGTAGTTACTGGACAGGGGATAGCGGGGAGCTGTTTTTT